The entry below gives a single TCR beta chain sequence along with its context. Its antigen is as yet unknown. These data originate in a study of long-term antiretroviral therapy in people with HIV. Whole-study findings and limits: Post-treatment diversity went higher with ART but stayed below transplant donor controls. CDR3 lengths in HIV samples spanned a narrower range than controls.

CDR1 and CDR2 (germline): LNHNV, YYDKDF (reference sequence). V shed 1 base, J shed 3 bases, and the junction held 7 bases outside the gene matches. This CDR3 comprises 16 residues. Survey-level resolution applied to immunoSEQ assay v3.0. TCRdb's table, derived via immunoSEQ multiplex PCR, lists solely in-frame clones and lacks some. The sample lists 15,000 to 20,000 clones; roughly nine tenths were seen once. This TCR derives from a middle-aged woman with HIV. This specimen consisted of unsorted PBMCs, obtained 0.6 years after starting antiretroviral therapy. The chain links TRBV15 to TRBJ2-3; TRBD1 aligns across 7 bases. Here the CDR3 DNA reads TGTGCCACCAGCAGAGGACAGGGAACTTTGACAGATACGCAGTATTTT. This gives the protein CATSRGQGTLTDTQYF.